This paragraph covers one TCR beta chain sequence. In the original workflow: Quantification of nucleated cells was approximated via reference gene primer amplification. The method was immunoSEQ multiplex PCR; TCRdb's version includes in-frame clones alone and lacks a portion of them. V, J and clone size reflect that table, while D and trimming were determined from the DNA. This sample has roughly 110,000 clones; 84% occur once, and the top ten carry approximately 4.1%. The data stem from a study of blood T cell repertoires in COVID-19. Study context: Italy, Spain and the United States were the sources of the convalescent and acute COVID-19 samples. In each case, the material was cDNA or gDNA derived from T cells, B-cell-depleted T cells, or PBMCs.

The specimen sequenced was peripheral blood. The source of this sequence is a human donor in a cohort sampled during active COVID-19.

DNA of the CDR3: TGCGCCAGCAGCCAAGACGGCAGGGGATCCTACACCTTC. Its translation is CASSQDGRGSYTF. The rearrangement links TRBV4-3 to TRBJ1-2, with TRBD1 as a possible D gene (6 bases). There are 13 residues in the CDR3. CDR1 is LGHNA, CDR2 YSLEER, per germline. V was clipped by 0 bases and J by 10 bases, with 12 bases between them.